The 9 T cell receptor beta chains presented below share a single source sample, sequenced in a study of blood T cell repertoires in COVID-19. The repertoire was sequenced with immunoSEQ multiplex PCR; TCRdb's copy has only in-frame clones and lacks some. The data contain some 300,000 clones, roughly 90% of them singletons. Sequences were obtained from peripheral blood. Receptors originate from a woman aged 40 to 49 with COVID-19, enrolled during active disease.

CDR3 bases: TGTGCCAGCAGCTTATTGCGGGCAGGGGATGGCTACACCTTC. Its protein product is CASSLLRAGDGYTF. V usage is TRBV11-2 and J usage is TRBJ1-2; TRBD1 might be the D (6 bases). The CDR3 runs to 14 residues. Trimming took off 2 bases at V and 6 bases at J, with 13 bases between the two ends. Germline-derived CDR1 and CDR2 are SGHAT and FQNNGV.

This chain links TRBV27 with TRBJ1-6, with D hard to call. Germline-derived CDR1 and CDR2 are MNHEY and SMNVEV (reference sequence). Trimming removed 3 bases from V and 5 bases from J, with 14 bases in between. The CDR3 consists of 16 residues. CDR3 DNA sequence: TGTGCCAGCAGTTTCACGACGGAGGGCCATAATTCACCCCTCCACTTT. Its protein is CASSFTTEGHNSPLHF.

The chain links TRBV28 to TRBJ1-2, with 7 bases aligning to TRBD1. CDR3 length: 14 amino acids. CDR1 is MDHEN and CDR2 is SYDVKM in the germline V gene. The J segment lost 5 bases and the V segment lost 1 base, leaving 4 bases of the junction unmatched. Here the CDR3 reads CASSLFGTDYGYTF. CDR3 sequence (DNA): TGTGCCAGCAGTTTATTTGGGACAGATTATGGCTACACCTTC.

The chain uses TRBV5-1 and TRBJ1-1; 7 bases agree with TRBD1. The length of the CDR3 is 12 residues. V lost 3 bases to trimming and J lost 5 bases; unmatched junction nucleotides: 1. Germline V gene data show CDR1 as SGHRS and CDR2 as YFSETQ. The CDR3 loop reads CASSSQGTEAFF. The CDR3 coding sequence is TGCGCCAGCAGCTCACAGGGGACTGAAGCTTTCTTT.

The gene calls are TRBV6-2 or TRBV6-3 and TRBJ2-1; 14 nucleotides line up with TRBD2. The CDR3 is made up of 16 amino acids. From germline, CDR1 is MNHEY and CDR2 SVGEGT. Trimming at V came to 6 bases and at J to 12 bases, leaving 13 bases not matched to a gene. The CDR3 DNA follows: TGTGCCAGCAGCCGCCCAGGGACTAGCGGGAGAGTAGGGCAGTTCTTC. It codes for CASSRPGTSGRVGQFF.

The chain uses TRBV6-2 or TRBV6-3 and TRBJ2-5; 11 positions agree with TRBD1. J lost 4 bases, V lost 6 bases, and 7 bases had no gene match. This CDR3 is built from 15 residues. Germline CDR1 reads MNHEY; CDR2 reads SVGEGT. The CDR3 here is CASSRTGGWGETQYF. The CDR3 region has the DNA TGTGCCAGCAGCCGGACAGGGGGCTGGGGAGAGACCCAGTACTTC.

This rearrangement joins TRBV19 to TRBJ2-5; the match to TRBD1 covers 9 bases. CDR3 length: 14 amino acids. J lost 4 bases, V lost 1 base, and 1 base had no gene match. The germline V gene has CDR1 LNHDA and CDR2 SQIVND (reference sequence). The CDR3 here is CASSIVQGAETQYF. The DNA of the CDR3 is TGTGCCAGTAGTATAGTACAGGGGGCAGAGACCCAGTACTTC.

The V gene is TRBV10-1, the J gene TRBJ1-3; weak D call: TRBD1 (6 bases). CDR3 length equals 17 residues. Germline V gives CDR1 WNHNN, CDR2 SYGVQD (reference sequence). The V gene lost 0 bases and the J gene lost 2 bases, with 14 bases spanning the gap. The CDR3 sequence is CASSESPGVSTGNTIYF. CDR3 coding DNA: TGCGCCAGCAGTGAGTCTCCAGGGGTATCCACTGGAAACACCATATATTTT.

The chain employs TRBV27 and TRBJ1-5; D not resolved. Between the trimmed V and J ends, which lost 5 bases and 3 bases, there was a span of 14 bases. The CDR3 has 15 amino acids. Germline CDR1 is MNHEY and CDR2 is SMNVEV (reference sequence). The CDR3 bases are TGTGCCAGCAGTCGGGCCACTAGCGACAATCAGCCCCAGCATTTT. Its protein product is CASSRATSDNQPQHF.